This TCR beta chain was sequenced during a study of CD8 T cells in Susac syndrome. Study-level points and caveats: The authors acknowledged that their TCR sequencing and HLA analysis involved a relatively small number of individuals.

The RNA input was about 0.5 to 1 ug, and it was reverse transcribed with random hexamers. A single record per CDR3 protein comes from TCRdb applying MiXCR to the immunoSEQ multiplex PCR reads. The table shows over 120,000 distinct CDR3 sequences, with around 93% occurring only once. A word on this clonotype: As yet, its antigen is unknown.

In blood CD8+ and CD4+ T cells, TCR beta underwent sequencing. The CDR3 totals 12 residues. V was trimmed by 4 bases and J by 2 bases, leaving 8 bases between them. Looked up from germline, CDR1 is SQVTM and CDR2 is ANQGSEA. Sequenced input: CD4+ T cells from PBMCs. The TCR was taken from a human donor with Susac syndrome. This chain links TRBV29-1 with TRBJ2-5; D is ambiguous. DNA for the CDR3: TGCAGCGTTGTCCGGCAGCAAGAGACCCAGTACTTC. Protein sequence: CSVVRQQETQYF.